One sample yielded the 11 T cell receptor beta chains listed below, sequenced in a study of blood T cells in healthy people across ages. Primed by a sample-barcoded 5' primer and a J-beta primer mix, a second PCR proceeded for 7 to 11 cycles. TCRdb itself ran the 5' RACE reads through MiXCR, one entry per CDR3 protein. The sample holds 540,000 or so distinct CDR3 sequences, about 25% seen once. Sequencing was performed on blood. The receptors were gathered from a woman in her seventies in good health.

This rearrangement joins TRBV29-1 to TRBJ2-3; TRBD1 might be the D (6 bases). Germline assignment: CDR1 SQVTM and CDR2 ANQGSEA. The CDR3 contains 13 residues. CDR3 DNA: TGCAACTATGTTCGACAGGACACAGATACGCAGTATTTT. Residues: CNYVRQDTDTQYF.

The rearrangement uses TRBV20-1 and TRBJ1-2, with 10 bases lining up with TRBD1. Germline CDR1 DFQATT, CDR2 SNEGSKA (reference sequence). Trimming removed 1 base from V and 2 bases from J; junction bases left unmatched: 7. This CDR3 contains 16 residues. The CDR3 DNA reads TGCAGTGCTAGAGTAAGAGGACAGGGGGAAAACTATGGCTACACCTTC. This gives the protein CSARVRGQGENYGYTF.

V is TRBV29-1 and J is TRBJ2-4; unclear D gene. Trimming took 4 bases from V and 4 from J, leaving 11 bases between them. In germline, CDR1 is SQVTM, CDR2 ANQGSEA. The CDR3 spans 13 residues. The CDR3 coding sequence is TGCAGCGTTGTCCTAGGACGGAAAAACATTCAGTACTTC. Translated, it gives CSVVLGRKNIQYF.

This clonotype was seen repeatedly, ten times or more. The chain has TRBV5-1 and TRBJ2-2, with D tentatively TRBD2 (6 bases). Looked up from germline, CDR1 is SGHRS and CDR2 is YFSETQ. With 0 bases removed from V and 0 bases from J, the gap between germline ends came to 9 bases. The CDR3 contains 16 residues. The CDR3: CASSLVPGANTGELFF. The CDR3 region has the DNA TGCGCCAGCAGCTTGGTTCCGGGGGCGAACACCGGGGAGCTGTTTTTT.

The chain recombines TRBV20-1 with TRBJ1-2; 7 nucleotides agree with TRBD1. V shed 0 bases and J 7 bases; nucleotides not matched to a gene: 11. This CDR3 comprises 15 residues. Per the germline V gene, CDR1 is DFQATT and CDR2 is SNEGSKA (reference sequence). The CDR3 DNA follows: TGCAGTGCTAGAGAAGGGACAGCCCCTTTGGTTGGCTACACCTTC. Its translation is CSAREGTAPLVGYTF.

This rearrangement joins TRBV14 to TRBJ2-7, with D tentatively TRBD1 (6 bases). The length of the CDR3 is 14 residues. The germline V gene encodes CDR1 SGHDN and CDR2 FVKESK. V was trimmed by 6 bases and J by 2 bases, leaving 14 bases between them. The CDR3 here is CASSIQGVPYEQYF. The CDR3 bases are TGTGCCAGCAGTATACAGGGAGTCCCCTACGAGCAGTACTTC. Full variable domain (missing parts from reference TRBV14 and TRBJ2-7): EAGVTQFPSHSVIEKGQTVTLRCDPISGHDNLYWYRRVMGKEIKFLLHFVKESKQDESGMPNNRFLAERTGGTYSTLKVQPAELEDSGVYFCASSIQGVPYEQYFGPGTRLTVT.

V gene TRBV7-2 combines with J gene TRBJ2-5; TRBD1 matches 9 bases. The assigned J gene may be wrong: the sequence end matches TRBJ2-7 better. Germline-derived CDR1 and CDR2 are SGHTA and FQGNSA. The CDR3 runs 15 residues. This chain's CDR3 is CASSLEGQGTNEQYF. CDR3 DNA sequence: TGTGCCAGCAGCTTAGAGGGACAGGGAACAAACGAGCAGTACTTC.

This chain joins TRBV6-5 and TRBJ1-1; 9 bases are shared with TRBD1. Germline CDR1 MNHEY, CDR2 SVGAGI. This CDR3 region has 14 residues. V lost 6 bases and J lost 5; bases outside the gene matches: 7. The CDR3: CASSRDRESTEAFF. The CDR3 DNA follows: TGTGCCAGCAGCAGGGACAGGGAAAGTACTGAAGCTTTCTTT.

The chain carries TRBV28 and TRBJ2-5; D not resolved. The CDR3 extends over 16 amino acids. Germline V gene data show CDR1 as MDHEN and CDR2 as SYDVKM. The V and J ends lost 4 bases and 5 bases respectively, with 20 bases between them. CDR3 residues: CASSYLIGTASETQYF. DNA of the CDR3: TGTGCCAGCAGTTATCTGATAGGTACGGCCTCGGAGACCCAGTACTTC.

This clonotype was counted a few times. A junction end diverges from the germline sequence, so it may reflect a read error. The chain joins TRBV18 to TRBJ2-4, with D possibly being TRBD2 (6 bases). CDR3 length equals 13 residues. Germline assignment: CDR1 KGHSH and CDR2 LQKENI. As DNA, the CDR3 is TGTGCCGGCTCACCGATTACGGGGGACATTCAGTACTTC. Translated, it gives CAGSPITGDIQYF.

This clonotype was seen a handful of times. The CDR3 reads CASSAYTGEGYGYTF. The CDR3 DNA is TGTGCCAGCAGTGCCTACACAGGGGAGGGATATGGCTACACCTTC. The V call is TRBV27, the J call TRBJ1-2; 7 bases match TRBD1. The CDR3 is made up of 15 amino acids. V shed 5 bases and J 5 bases; nucleotides not matched to a gene: 11. Germline V CDR1 and CDR2: MNHEY, SMNVEV (reference sequence).